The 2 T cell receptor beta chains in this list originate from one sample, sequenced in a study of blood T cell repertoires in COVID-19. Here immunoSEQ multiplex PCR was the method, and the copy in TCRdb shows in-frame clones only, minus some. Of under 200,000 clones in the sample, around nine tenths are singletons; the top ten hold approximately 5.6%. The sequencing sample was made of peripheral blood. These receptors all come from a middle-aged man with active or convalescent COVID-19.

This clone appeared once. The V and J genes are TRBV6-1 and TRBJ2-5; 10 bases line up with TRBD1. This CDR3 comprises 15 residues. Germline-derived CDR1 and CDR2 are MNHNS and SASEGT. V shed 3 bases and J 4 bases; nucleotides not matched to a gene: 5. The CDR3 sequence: CASSDRDRGGETQYF. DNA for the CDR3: TGTGCCAGCAGTGACAGGGACAGGGGAGGAGAGACCCAGTACTTC.

The CDR3, as DNA: TGTGCCAGCAGCTTGGACTACTCTGGAAACACCATATATTTT. Protein sequence: CASSLDYSGNTIYF. The J gene is TRBJ1-3, the V gene TRBV5-6; D gene unclear. The V and J ends lost 0 bases and 0 bases respectively, with 4 bases between them. This CDR3 has 14 residues. CDR1 is SGHDT, CDR2 YYEEEE, per germline.